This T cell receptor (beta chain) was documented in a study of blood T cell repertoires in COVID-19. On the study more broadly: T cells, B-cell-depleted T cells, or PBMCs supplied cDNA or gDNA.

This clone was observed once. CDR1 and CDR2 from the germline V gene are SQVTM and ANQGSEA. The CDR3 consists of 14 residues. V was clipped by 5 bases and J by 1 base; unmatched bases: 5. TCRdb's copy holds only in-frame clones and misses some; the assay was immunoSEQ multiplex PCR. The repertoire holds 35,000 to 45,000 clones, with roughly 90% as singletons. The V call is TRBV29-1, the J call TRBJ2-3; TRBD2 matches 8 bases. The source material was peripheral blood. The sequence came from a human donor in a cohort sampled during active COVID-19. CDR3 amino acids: CSVRKLAGTDTQYF. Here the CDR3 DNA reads TGCAGCGTTAGAAAACTAGCGGGCACAGATACGCAGTATTTT.